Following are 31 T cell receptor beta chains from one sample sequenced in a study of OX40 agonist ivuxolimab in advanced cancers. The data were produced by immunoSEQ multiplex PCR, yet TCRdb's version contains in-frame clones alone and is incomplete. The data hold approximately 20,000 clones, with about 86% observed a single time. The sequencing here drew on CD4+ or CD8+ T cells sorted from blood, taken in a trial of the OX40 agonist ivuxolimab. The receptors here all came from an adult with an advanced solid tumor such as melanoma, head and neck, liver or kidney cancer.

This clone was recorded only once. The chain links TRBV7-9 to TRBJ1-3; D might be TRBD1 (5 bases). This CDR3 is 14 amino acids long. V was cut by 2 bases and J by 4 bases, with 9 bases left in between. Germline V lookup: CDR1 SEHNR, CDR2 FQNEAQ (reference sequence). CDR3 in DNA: TGTGCCAGCAGCTTATCGGGGCGCGGAAACACCATATATTTT. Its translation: CASSLSGRGNTIYF. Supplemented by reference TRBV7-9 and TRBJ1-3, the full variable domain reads DTGVSQNPRHKITKRGQNVTFRCDPISEHNRLYWYRQTLGQGPEFLTYFQNEAQLEKSRLLSDRFSAERPKGSFSTLEIQRTEQGDSAMYLCASSLSGRGNTIYFGEGSWLTVV.

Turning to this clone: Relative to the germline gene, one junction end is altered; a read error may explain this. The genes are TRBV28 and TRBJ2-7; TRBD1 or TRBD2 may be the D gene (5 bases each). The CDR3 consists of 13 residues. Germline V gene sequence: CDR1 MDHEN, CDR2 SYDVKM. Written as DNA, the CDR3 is TGTGCCGGCAGCCCGGGACGGAGCTACGAGCAGTACTTC. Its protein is CAGSPGRSYEQYF.

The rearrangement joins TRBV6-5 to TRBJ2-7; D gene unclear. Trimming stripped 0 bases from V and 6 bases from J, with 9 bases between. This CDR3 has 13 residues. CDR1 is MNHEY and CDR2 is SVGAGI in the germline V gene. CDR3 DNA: TGTGCCAGCAGTTACTCCTCGAACGTCGAGCAGTACTTC. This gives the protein CASSYSSNVEQYF.

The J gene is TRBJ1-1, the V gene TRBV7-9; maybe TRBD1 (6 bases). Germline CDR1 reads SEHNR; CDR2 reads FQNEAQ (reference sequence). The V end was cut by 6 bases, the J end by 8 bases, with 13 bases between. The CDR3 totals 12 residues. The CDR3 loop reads CASRHPDREAFF. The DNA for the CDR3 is TGTGCCAGCAGACACCCAGACAGGGAAGCTTTCTTT.

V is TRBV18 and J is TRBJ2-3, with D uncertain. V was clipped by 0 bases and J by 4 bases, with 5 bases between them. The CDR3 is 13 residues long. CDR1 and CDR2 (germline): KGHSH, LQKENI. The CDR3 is CASSPPDADTQYF. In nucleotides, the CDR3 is TGTGCCAGCTCACCACCAGATGCAGATACGCAGTATTTT.

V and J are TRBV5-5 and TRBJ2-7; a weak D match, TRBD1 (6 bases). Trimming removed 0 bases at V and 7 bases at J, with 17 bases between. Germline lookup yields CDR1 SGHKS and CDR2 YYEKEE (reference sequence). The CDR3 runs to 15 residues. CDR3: CASSLGRGVPLEQYF. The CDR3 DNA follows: TGTGCCAGCAGCTTGGGCAGGGGCGTCCCCCTAGAGCAGTACTTC.

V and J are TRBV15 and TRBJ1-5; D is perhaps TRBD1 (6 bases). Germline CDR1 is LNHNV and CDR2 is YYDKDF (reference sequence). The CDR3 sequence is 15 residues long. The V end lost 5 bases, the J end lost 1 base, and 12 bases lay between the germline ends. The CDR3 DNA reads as TGTGCCACCAGCTCGACAGGAATAAGCAATCAGCCCCAGCATTTT. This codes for CATSSTGISNQPQHF.

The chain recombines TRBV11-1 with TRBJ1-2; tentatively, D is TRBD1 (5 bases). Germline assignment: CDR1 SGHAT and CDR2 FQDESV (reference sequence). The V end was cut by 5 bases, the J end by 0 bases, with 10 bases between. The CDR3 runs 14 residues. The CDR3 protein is CASSLTESNYGYTF. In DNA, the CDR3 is TGTGCCAGCAGCCTGACAGAGTCTAACTATGGCTACACCTTC.

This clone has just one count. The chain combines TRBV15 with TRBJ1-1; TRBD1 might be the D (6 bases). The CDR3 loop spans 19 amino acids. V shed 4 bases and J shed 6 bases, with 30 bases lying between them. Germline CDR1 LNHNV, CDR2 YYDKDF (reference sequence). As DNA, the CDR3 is TGTGCCACCAGCATCCTAACATTGGGTCAGGGACACCATCTGCCTGAAGCTTTCTTT. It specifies CATSILTLGQGHHLPEAFF. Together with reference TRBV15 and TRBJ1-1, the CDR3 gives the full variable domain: DAMVIQNPRYQVTQFGKPVTLSCSQTLNHNVMYWYQQKSSQAPKLLFHYYDKDFNNEADTPDNFQSRRPNTSFCFLDIRSPGLGDTAMYLCATSILTLGQGHHLPEAFFGQGTRLTVV.

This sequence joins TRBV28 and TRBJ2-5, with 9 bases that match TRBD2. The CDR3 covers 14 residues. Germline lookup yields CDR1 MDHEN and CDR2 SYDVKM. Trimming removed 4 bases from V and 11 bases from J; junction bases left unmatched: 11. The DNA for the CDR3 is TGTGCCAGCAGTTATAGGCTAGCGGGGTGGGAGCAGTACTTC. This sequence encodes CASSYRLAGWEQYF.

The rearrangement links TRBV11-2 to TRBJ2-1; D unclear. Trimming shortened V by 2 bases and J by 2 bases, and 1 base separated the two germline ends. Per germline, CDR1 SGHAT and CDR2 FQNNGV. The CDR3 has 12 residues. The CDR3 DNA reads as TGTGCCAGCAGCTTAACCTACAATGAGCAGTTCTTC. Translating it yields CASSLTYNEQFF.

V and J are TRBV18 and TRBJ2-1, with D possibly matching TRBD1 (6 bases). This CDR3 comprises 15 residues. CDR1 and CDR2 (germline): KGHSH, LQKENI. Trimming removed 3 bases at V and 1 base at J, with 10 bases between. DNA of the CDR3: TGTGCCAGCTCACCCGCGACAGGTTCCTACAATGAGCAGTTCTTC. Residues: CASSPATGSYNEQFF.

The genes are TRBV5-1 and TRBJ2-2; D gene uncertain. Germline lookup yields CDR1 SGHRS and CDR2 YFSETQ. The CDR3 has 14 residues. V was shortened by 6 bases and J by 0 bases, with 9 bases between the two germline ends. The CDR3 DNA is TGCGCCAGCACCTTTGGCGCGAACACCGGGGAGCTGTTTTTT. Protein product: CASTFGANTGELFF. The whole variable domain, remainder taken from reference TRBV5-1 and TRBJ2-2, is KAGVTQTPRYLIKTRGQQVTLSCSPISGHRSVSWYQQTPGQGLQFLFEYFSETQRNKGNFPGRFSGRQFSNSRSEMNVSTLELGDSALYLCASTFGANTGELFFGEGSRLTVL.

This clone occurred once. This chain's CDR3 is CASSRKAGGVADTQYF. In nucleotides, the CDR3 is TGTGCCAGTAGTAGAAAAGCGGGGGGGGTCGCAGATACGCAGTATTTT. This sequence joins TRBV19 and TRBJ2-3, with 10 positions matching TRBD2. The V gene's germline CDR1 is LNHDA and CDR2 SQIVND (reference sequence). The CDR3 has 16 amino acids. Unmatched junction bases numbered 8, after V lost 4 bases and J lost 4 bases.

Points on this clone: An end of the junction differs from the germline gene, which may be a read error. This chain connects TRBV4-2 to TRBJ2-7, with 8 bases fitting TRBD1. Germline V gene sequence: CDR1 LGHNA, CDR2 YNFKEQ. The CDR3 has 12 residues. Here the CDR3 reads CASSQGGQVKSF. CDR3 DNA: TGTGCCAGCAGCCAAGGGGGACAGGTAAAATCCTTC.

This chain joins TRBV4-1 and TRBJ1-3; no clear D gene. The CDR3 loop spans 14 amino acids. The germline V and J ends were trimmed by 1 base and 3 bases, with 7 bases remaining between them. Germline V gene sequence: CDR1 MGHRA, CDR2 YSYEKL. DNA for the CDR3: TGCGCCAGCAGCCAAGTTAAGGGTGGAAACACCATATATTTT. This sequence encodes CASSQVKGGNTIYF.

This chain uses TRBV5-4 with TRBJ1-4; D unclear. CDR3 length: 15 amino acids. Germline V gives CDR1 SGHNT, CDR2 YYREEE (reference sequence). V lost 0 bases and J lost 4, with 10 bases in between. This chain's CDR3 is CASSLGYQSNEKLFF. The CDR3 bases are TGTGCCAGCAGCTTGGGGTATCAGAGTAATGAAAAACTGTTTTTT.

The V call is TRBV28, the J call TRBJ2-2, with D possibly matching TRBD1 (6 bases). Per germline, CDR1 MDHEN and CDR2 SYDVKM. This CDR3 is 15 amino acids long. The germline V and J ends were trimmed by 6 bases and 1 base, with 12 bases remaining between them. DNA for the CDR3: TGTGCCAGCAGCCAGGACAGCTGGAACACCGGGGAGCTGTTTTTT. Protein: CASSQDSWNTGELFF.

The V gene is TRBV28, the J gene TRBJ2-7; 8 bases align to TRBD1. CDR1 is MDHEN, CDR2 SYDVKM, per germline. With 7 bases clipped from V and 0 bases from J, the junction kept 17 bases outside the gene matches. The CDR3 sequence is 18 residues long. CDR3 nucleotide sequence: TGTGCCAGCACCCCGGGCCCGGGACAGGTAGCCCACTCCTACGAGCAGTACTTC. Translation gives CASTPGPGQVAHSYEQYF.

In DNA, the CDR3 is TGTGCCAGCAGCCCTGTGGGGAACGGTGAGCAGTTCTTC. Protein product: CASSPVGNGEQFF. The chain employs TRBV5-8 and TRBJ2-1; D is unclear. The germline V and J ends were trimmed by 4 bases and 9 bases, with 14 bases remaining between them. Germline CDR1 SGHTS, CDR2 YDEGEE. The CDR3 totals 13 residues.

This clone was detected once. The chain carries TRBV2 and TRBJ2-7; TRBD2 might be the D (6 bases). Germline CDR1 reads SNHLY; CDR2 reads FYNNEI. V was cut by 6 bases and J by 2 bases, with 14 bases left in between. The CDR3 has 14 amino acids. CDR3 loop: CASSSGLRAYEQYF. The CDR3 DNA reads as TGTGCCAGCAGCTCGGGACTGCGGGCCTACGAGCAGTACTTC. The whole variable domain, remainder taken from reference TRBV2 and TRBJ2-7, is EPEVTQTPSHQVTQMGQEVILRCVPISNHLYFYWYRQILGQKVEFLVSFYNNEISEKSEIFDDQFSVERPDGSNFTLKIRSTKLEDSAMYFCASSSGLRAYEQYFGPGTRLTVT.

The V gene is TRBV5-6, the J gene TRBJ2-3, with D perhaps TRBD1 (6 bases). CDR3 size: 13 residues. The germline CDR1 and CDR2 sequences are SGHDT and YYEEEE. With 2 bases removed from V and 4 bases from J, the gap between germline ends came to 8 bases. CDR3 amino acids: CASSLQGSDTQYF. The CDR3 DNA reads TGTGCCAGCAGCTTACAGGGATCAGATACGCAGTATTTT.

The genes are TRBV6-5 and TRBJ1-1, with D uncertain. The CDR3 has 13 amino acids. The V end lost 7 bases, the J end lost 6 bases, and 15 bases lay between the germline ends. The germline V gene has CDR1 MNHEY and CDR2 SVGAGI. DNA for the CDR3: TGTGCCAGCACACCAGCGGGCGGACCTGAAGCTTTCTTT. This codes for CASTPAGGPEAFF.

DNA of the CDR3: TGTGCCAGCAGCTTCGGTTCGGAGGACACTGAAGCTTTCTTT. Protein: CASSFGSEDTEAFF. The genes are TRBV11-2 and TRBJ1-1; D unresolved. The CDR3 has 14 amino acids. The V end lost 3 bases, the J end lost 3 bases, and 11 bases lay between the germline ends. The V gene's germline CDR1 is SGHAT and CDR2 FQNNGV. The full variable domain, its missing parts supplied by reference TRBV11-2 and TRBJ1-1, is EAGVAQSPRYKIIEKRQSVAFWCNPISGHATLYWYQQILGQGPKLLIQFQNNGVVDDSQLPKDRFSAERLKGVDSTLKIQPAKLEDSAVYLCASSFGSEDTEAFFGQGTRLTVV.

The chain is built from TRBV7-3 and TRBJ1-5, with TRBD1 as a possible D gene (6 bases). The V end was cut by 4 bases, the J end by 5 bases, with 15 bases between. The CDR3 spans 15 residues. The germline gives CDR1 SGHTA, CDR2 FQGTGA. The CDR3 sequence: CASSSSGAGDQPQHF. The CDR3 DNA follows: TGTGCCAGCAGCTCCTCCGGGGCAGGGGATCAGCCCCAGCATTTT. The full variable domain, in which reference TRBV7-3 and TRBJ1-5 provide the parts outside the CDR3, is GAGVSQTPSNKVTEKGKYVELRCDPISGHTALYWYRQSLGQGPEFLIYFQGTGAADDSGLPNDRFFAVRPEGSVSTLKIQRTERGDSAVYLCASSSSGAGDQPQHFGDGTRLSIL.

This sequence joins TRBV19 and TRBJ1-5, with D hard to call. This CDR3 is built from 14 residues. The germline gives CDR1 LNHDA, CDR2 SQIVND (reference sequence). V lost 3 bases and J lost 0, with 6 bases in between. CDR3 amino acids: CASSMSLSNQPQHF. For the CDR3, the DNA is TGTGCCAGTAGTATGAGTCTTAGCAATCAGCCCCAGCATTTT.

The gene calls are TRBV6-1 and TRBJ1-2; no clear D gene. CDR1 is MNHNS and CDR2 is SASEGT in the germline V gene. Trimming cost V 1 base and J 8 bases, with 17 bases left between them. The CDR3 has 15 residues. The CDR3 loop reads CASSEEGSALSGYTF. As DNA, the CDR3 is TGTGCCAGCAGTGAAGAAGGGTCCGCCCTGTCAGGCTACACCTTC.

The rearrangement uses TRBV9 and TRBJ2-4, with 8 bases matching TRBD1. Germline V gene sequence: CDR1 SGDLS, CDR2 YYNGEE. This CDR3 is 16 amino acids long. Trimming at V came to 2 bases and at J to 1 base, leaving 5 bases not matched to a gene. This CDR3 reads CASSVDRGSAKNIQYF. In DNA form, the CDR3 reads TGTGCCAGCAGCGTCGACAGGGGATCGGCCAAAAACATTCAGTACTTC.

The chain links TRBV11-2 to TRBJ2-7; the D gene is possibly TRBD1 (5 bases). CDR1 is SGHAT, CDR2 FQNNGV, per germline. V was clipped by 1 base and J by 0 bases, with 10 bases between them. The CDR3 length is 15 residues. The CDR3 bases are TGTGCCAGCAGCTTAGCGTCACAGGTCTCCTACGAGCAGTACTTC. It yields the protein CASSLASQVSYEQYF.

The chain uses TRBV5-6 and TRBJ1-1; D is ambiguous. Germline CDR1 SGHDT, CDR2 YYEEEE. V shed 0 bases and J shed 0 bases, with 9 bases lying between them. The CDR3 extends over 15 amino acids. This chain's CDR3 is CASSLEAEMNTEAFF. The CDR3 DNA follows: TGTGCCAGCAGCTTGGAAGCAGAAATGAACACTGAAGCTTTCTTT.

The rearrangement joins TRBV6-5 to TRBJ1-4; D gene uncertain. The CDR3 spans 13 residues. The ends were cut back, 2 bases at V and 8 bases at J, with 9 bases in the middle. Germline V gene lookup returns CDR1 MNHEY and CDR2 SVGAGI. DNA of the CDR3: TGTGCCAGCAGTTACGTTGAAGAGGAAAAACTGTTTTTT. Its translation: CASSYVEEEKLFF.